This T cell receptor beta chain was obtained from a study of blood T cell repertoires in COVID-19. Study overall: From T cells, B-cell-depleted T cells, or PBMCs came the material, which was cDNA or gDNA.

The V and J ends lost 4 bases and 4 bases respectively, with 18 bases between them. Germline-derived CDR1 and CDR2 are SGHRS and YFSETQ. The CDR3 covers 15 residues. This clone was detected a few times. This study enrolled people aged 18 to 89 from under 25 US geographic areas. The study counted Cohort 3 donors as recovered given two negative PCRs, clearance, or symptom resolution. Original data processing: Estimates of nucleated cell counts were drawn from the amplification of reference gene primers. The data were produced by immunoSEQ multiplex PCR, yet TCRdb's version contains in-frame clones alone and is incomplete. V, J and clone size are those of that table, while D and trimming were read from the DNA. Of around 280,000 clones in the sample, around 88% were seen once.

The receptor's source is a middle-aged woman who had recovered from COVID-19. Sequenced sample: PBMCs or T cells enriched from blood (not recorded which). The V gene is TRBV5-1, the J gene TRBJ2-7; tentatively, D is TRBD1 (5 bases). CDR3 coding DNA: TGCGCCAGCAGCACCCAGGGTCAAGGGTTATACGAGCAGTACTTC. It is translated as CASSTQGQGLYEQYF.